This T cell receptor (beta chain) was captured in a study of T cell responses to AZD1222 COVID-19 vaccine. General study results and limits: White British ancestry dominated among donors, who included more females, and clonal diversity was possibly underestimated. Only a handful of individuals given AZD1222 were seropositive at baseline.

This clone was picked up a small number of times. Its target is not known. The table came from immunoSEQ multiplex PCR; TCRdb's copy has only in-frame clones and leaves some out. Of 75,000 to 100,000 clones in the sample, approximately 90% were seen once. This CDR3 spans 15 amino acids. Trimming took 6 bases from V and 2 from J; bases not matched to a gene: 6. Germline CDR1 reads MDHEN; CDR2 reads SYDVKM. The sequencing here drew on peripheral blood, taken on day 0 of AZD1222 vaccination. The TCR was taken from an adult in good health. The J gene is TRBJ1-5, the V gene TRBV28; 8 bases map to TRBD1. CDR3 nucleotides: TGTGCCAGCAGCGGACAGGGTCGGGGCAATCAGCCCCAGCATTTT. Translating gives CASSGQGRGNQPQHF.